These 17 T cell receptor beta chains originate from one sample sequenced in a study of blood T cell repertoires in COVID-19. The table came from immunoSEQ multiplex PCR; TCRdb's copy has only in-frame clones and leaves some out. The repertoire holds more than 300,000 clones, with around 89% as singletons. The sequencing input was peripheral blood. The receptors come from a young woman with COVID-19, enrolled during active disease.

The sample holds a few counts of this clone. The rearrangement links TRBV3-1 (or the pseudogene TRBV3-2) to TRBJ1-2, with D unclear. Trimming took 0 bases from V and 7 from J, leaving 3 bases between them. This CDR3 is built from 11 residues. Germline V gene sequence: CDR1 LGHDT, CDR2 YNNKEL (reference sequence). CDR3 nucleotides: TGTGCCAGCAGCCAAGAGAGTGGCTACACCTTC. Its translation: CASSQESGYTF.

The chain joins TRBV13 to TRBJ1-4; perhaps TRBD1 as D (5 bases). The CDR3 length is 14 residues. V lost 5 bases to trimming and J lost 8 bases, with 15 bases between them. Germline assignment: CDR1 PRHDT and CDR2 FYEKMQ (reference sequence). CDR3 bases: TGTGCCAGCAGCCCTCCGGGGGGGAGGGAAAAACTGTTTTTT. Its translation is CASSPPGGREKLFF.

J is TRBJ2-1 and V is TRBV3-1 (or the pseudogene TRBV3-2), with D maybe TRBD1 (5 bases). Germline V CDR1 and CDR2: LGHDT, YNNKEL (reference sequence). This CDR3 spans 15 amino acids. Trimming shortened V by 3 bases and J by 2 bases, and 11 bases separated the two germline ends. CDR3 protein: CASSHPTDTYNEQFF. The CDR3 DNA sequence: TGTGCCAGCAGCCACCCGACAGATACCTACAATGAGCAGTTCTTC.

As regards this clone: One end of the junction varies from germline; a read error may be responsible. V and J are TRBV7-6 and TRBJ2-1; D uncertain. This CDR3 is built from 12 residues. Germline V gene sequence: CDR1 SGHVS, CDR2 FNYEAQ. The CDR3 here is CASSNVVASPVF. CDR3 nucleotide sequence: TGTGCCAGCAGCAACGTGGTTGCCTCCCCGGTCTTC.

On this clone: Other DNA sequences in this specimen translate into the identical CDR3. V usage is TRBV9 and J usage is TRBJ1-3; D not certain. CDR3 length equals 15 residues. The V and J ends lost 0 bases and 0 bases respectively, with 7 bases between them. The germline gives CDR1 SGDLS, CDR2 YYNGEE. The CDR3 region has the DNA TGTGCCAGCAGCGTAGACGGTAGCTCTGGAAACACCATATATTTT. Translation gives CASSVDGSSGNTIYF.

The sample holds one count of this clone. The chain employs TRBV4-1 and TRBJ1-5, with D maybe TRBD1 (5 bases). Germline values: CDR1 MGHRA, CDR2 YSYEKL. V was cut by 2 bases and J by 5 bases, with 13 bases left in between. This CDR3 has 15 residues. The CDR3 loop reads CASSQKQGEDQPQHF. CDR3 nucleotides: TGCGCCAGCAGCCAAAAGCAGGGTGAGGATCAGCCCCAGCATTTT.

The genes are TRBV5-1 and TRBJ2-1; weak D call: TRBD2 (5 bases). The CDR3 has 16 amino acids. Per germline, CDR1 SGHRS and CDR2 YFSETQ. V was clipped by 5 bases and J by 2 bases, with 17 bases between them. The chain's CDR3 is CASSFVAGVAYNEQFF. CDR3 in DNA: TGCGCCAGCAGTTTCGTCGCCGGGGTTGCCTACAATGAGCAGTTCTTC.

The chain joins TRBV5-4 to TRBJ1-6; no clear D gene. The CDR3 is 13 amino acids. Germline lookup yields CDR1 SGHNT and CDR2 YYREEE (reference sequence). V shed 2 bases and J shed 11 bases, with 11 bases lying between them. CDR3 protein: CASSFDSRPPLHF. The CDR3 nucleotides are TGTGCCAGCAGCTTTGACTCCCGCCCACCCCTCCACTTT. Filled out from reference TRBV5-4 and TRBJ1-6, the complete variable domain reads ETGVTQSPTHLIKTRGQQVTLRCSSQSGHNTVSWYQQALGQGPQFIFQYYREEENGRGNFPPRFSGLQFPNYSSELNVNALELDDSALYLCASSFDSRPPLHFGNGTRLTVT.

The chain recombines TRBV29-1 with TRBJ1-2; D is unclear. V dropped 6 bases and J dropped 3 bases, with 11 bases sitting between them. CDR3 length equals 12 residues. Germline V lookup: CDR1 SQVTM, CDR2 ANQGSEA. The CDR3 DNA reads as TGCAGCGTCATTGGGCGTGACTATGGCTACACCTTC. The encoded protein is CSVIGRDYGYTF.

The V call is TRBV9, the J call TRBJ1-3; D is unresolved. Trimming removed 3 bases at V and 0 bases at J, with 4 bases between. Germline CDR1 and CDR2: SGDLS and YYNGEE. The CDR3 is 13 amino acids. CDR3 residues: CASSGDSGNTIYF. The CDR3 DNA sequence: TGTGCCAGCAGCGGCGACTCTGGAAACACCATATATTTT.

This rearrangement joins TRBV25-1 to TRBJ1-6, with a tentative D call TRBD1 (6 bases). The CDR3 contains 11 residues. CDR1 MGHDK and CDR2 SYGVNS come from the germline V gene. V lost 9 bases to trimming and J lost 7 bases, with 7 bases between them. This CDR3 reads CASQGNSPLHF. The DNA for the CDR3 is TGTGCCAGTCAGGGGAATTCACCCCTCCACTTT.

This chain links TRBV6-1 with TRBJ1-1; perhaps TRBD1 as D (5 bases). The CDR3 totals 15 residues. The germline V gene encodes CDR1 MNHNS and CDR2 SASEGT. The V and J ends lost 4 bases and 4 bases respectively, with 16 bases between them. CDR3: CASSGATPRGTEAFF. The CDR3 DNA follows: TGTGCCAGCAGTGGAGCTACACCAAGGGGCACTGAAGCTTTCTTT.

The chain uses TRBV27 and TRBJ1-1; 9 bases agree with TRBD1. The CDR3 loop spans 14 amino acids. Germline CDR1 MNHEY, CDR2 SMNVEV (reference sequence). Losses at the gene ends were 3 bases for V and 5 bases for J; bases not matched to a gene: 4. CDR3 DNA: TGTGCCAGCAGTTTTAACAGGGGGCGAACTGAAGCTTTCTTT. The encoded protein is CASSFNRGRTEAFF.

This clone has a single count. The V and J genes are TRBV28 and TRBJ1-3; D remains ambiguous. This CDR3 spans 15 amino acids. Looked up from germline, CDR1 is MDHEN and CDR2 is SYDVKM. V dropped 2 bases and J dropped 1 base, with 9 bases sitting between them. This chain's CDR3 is CASSLVSGSGNTIYF. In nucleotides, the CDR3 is TGTGCCAGCAGTTTAGTATCGGGGTCTGGAAACACCATATATTTT.

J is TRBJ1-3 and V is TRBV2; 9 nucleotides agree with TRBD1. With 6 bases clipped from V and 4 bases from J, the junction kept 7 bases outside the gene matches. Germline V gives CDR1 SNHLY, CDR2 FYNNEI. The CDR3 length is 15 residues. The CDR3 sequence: CASSGDREEGNTIYF. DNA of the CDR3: TGTGCCAGCAGCGGGGACAGGGAAGAGGGAAACACCATATATTTT.

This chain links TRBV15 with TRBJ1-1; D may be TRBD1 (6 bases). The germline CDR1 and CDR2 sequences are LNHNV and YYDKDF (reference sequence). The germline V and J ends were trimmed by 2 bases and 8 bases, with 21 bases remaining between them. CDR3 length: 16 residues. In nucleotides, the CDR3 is TGTGCCACCAGCAGATTAGGGGGGGACGCCGCCATAGAAGCTTTCTTT. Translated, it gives CATSRLGGDAAIEAFF.

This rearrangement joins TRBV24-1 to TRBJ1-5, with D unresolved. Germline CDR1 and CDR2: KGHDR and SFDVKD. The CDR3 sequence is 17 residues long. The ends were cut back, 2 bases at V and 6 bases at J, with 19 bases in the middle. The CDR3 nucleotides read TGTGCCACCAGTGATTCCGGAGGGCCGGTATATAGTCAGCCCCAGCATTTT. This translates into CATSDSGGPVYSQPQHF.